Presented here are 4 T cell receptor beta chains from one specimen sequenced in a study of graft-versus-host responses after intestinal transplantation. These receptors are not linked to any known antigen. Some clones are missing from TCRdb's copy, which holds only in-frame ones; the method was immunoSEQ multiplex PCR. Of 85,000 to 100,000 clones detected, approximately 87% appear once; the ten largest clones hold around 0.11%. Source: unstimulated CD4+ T cells sorted from spleen or lymph node cells, taken before intestinal transplant. Every receptor here comes from a human donor who received an intestinal transplant.

This clone came up a few times. The V call is TRBV6-1, the J call TRBJ1-6; 11 bases are a match to TRBD1. The CDR3 has 17 residues. The germline V gene encodes CDR1 MNHNS and CDR2 SASEGT. Trimming cost V 4 bases and J 9 bases; bases outside gene matches: 11. For the CDR3, the DNA is TGTGCCAGCAGTGTGGGAGCGACCGGGACAGGGGGTTCACCCCTCCACTTT. This encodes CASSVGATGTGGSPLHF.

J is TRBJ1-2 and V is TRBV19; D possibly corresponds to TRBD1 (5 bases). The CDR3 contains 13 residues. CDR1 is LNHDA, CDR2 SQIVND, per germline (reference sequence). V was cut by 7 bases and J by 6 bases, with 15 bases left in between. CDR3 in amino acids: CASKGQLGNGYTF. Written as DNA, the CDR3 is TGTGCCAGTAAGGGGCAGCTGGGGAATGGCTACACCTTC. Full variable domain (remainder filled in from reference TRBV19 and TRBJ1-2): DGGITQSPKYLFRKEGQNVTLSCEQNLNHDAMYWYRQDPGQGLRLIYYSQIVNDFQKGDIAEGYSVSREKKESFPLTVTSAQKNPTAFYLCASKGQLGNGYTFGSGTRLTVV.

The chain has TRBV13 and TRBJ1-1, with a weak D call TRBD1 (6 bases). Trimming cost V 2 bases and J 11 bases, with 15 bases left between them. CDR3 length: 13 residues. In germline, CDR1 is PRHDT, CDR2 FYEKMQ (reference sequence). This CDR3 reads CASSLWTAEQAFF. CDR3 sequence (DNA): TGTGCCAGCAGCTTATGGACAGCCGAGCAGGCTTTCTTT.

The chain carries TRBV25-1 and TRBJ1-2; perhaps TRBD1 as D (5 bases). Trimming left V 1 base short and J 5 bases short, with 11 bases between. Looked up from germline, CDR1 is MGHDK and CDR2 is SYGVNS. This CDR3 region has 14 residues. CDR3 sequence: CASSEWGQGYGYTF. The CDR3 bases are TGTGCCAGCAGTGAATGGGGCCAGGGATATGGCTACACCTTC.